This T cell receptor (beta chain) came from a study of T-cell memory formation after mild COVID-19. This clonotype was seen a few times. TCRdb fed the 5' RACE reads into MiXCR, producing one record per CDR3 protein. The repertoire has approximately 88,000 distinct CDR3 sequences, roughly 25% of them found once; the top ten carry roughly two fifths. With 5 bases removed from V and 5 bases from J, the gap between germline ends came to 7 bases. From germline, CDR1 is SGHTA and CDR2 FQGNSA. CDR3 length equals 12 residues. The sequence was obtained from a man between 18 and 29 years old who had mild COVID-19 (a few samples of this study predate the infection). Cell type and time point are not known. What was sequenced was PBMCs or a T cell subset sorted from them (not recorded which). V is TRBV7-2 and J is TRBJ2-1, with unresolved D. In DNA, the CDR3 is TGTGCCAGCAGCCCGGAGAACAATGAGCAGTTCTTC. Translating it yields CASSPENNEQFF.